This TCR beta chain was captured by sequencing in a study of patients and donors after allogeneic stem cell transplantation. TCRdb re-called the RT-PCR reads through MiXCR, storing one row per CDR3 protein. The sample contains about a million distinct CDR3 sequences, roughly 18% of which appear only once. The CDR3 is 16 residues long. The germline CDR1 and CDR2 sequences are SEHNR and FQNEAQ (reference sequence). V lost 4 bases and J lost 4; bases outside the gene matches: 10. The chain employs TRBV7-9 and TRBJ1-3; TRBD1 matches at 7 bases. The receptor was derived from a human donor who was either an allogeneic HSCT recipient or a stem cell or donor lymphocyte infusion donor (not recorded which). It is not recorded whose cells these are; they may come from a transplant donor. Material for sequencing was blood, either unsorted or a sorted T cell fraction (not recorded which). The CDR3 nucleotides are TGTGCCAGCAGCTCCCCCGTCCCGGGACAGGGAAACACCATATATTTT. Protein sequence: CASSSPVPGQGNTIYF.